A single sample gave rise to the 26 T cell receptor beta chains below, sequenced in a study of blood T cells in healthy people across ages (dated by TCRdb to about 2015). Receptor amplification or capture employed 5' RACE. The sequencing machine was an Illumina HiSeq 2500. A second PCR of roughly 7 to 11 cycles was performed with a sample-barcoded 5' primer and a J-beta primer mix. Through fastp at Q25 and MiXCR, TCRdb rebuilt clones from the public reads, retaining in-frame beta chains. Rows merge per CDR3 protein into single entries with the most common DNA and genes. Within this sample are 920,000 or so distinct CDR3 sequences, with 40% to 50% of them counted one time only. The ten largest clonotypes hold under 20% of the sample. The source material was blood. These receptor sequences come from a woman between 55 and 75 years old in good health.

V and J are TRBV28 and TRBJ2-1; weak D call: TRBD1 (7 bases). The CDR3 spans 14 residues. The V end lost 9 bases, the J end lost 2 bases, and 14 bases lay between the germline ends. The germline V gene encodes CDR1 MDHEN and CDR2 SYDVKM. CDR3 sequence reads: CASIGGGTYNEQFF. Written as DNA, the CDR3 is TGTGCCAGTATCGGAGGGGGCACCTACAATGAGCAGTTCTTC.

The chain joins TRBV27 to TRBJ1-5, with D perhaps TRBD1 (6 bases). Looked up from germline, CDR1 is MNHEY and CDR2 is SMNVEV (reference sequence). The CDR3 totals 16 residues. Trimming stripped 4 bases from V and 4 bases from J, with 17 bases between. The CDR3 loop reads CASSSLTGTRNQPQHF. Here the CDR3 DNA reads TGTGCCAGCAGTTCACTCACCGGGACAAGAAATCAGCCCCAGCATTTT.

This clonotype has a handful of counts. The DNA for the CDR3 is TGTGCCAGCAGCTTAGGCGAGTACACAGATACGCAGTATTTT. Amino acid sequence: CASSLGEYTDTQYF. The chain uses TRBV7-9 and TRBJ2-3; D unresolved. Germline assignment: CDR1 SEHNR and CDR2 FQNEAQ (reference sequence). The ends were cut back, 1 base at V and 2 bases at J, with 7 bases in the middle. This CDR3 region has 14 residues.

The V call is TRBV29-1, the J call TRBJ2-3; TRBD2 matches at 11 bases. Germline CDR1 and CDR2: SQVTM and ANQGSEA. Trimming took 3 bases from V and 1 from J; bases not matched to a gene: 12. The CDR3 totals 18 residues. The CDR3 bases are TGCAGCGTTGACCTGAGTAGCGGGAGGGCCGGGGGCACAGATACGCAGTATTTT. It encodes CSVDLSSGRAGGTDTQYF.

This clonotype was counted only a few times. DNA for the CDR3: TGTGCCAGCAGCCCCCGGGGGGACCCCGGTATTAGGCAGTACTTC. This codes for CASSPRGDPGIRQYF. The V and J genes are TRBV9 and TRBJ2-7, with 7 bases fitting TRBD2. The CDR3 is 15 residues long. Germline CDR1 is SGDLS and CDR2 is YYNGEE. J lost 9 bases, V lost 4 bases, and 16 bases had no gene match.

This clonotype was seen more than once but under ten times. V usage is TRBV27 and J usage is TRBJ2-7; D gene unclear. Germline CDR1 is MNHEY and CDR2 is SMNVEV (reference sequence). V was pared by 9 bases and J by 3 bases, with 9 bases between. The CDR3 consists of 11 residues. Here the CDR3 reads CASGPFYEQYF. DNA of the CDR3: TGTGCCAGTGGCCCCTTCTACGAGCAGTACTTC.

This clonotype was found a few times. The rearrangement joins TRBV5-1 to TRBJ1-4; D call uncertain. CDR1 is SGHRS and CDR2 is YFSETQ in the germline V gene. Trimming removed 0 bases from V and 0 bases from J, with 9 bases in between. The CDR3 totals 16 residues. This CDR3 reads CASSLGPGATNEKLFF. CDR3 DNA sequence: TGCGCCAGCAGCTTGGGCCCAGGAGCAACTAATGAAAAACTGTTTTTT.

In regard to this clonotype: Possible read error: a much larger clone is one base away. CDR3 amino acids: CSGGGQFSEQYF. CDR3 nucleotides: TGCAGCGGCGGGGGACAGTTCAGCGAGCAGTACTTC. The rearrangement joins TRBV29-1 to TRBJ2-7; either TRBD1 or TRBD2 may fit D (7 bases each). Trimming cost V 7 bases and J 6 bases, with 16 bases left between them. CDR1 and CDR2 from the germline V gene are SQVTM and ANQGSEA. The CDR3 extends over 12 amino acids.

This chain joins TRBV7-6 and TRBJ1-6, with D uncertain. Trimming took 4 bases from V and 6 from J, leaving 10 bases between them. CDR1 is SGHVS, CDR2 FNYEAQ, per germline. The CDR3 spans 14 residues. Here the CDR3 DNA reads TGTGCCAGCAGCTCGGGGTCAGTTAATTCACCCCTCCACTTT. Protein: CASSSGSVNSPLHF.

As regards this clonotype: One end of the junction fails to match germline, which may point to a read error. The V and J genes are TRBV27 and TRBJ1-2, with 9 nucleotides matching TRBD1. The length of the CDR3 is 14 residues. Germline CDR1 reads MNHEY; CDR2 reads SMNVEV (reference sequence). The CDR3 loop is CASRGTGKAYGHTF. CDR3 coding DNA: TGTGCCAGCAGAGGGACAGGGAAAGCCTATGGCCACACCTTC.

Comment on this clonotype: Since a much larger clone is just one base distant, this may be a read error. The rearrangement uses TRBV4-2 and TRBJ2-1, with 11 bases matching TRBD2. The J call may be wrong; the DNA end is better matched by TRBJ2-7. The germline V gene has CDR1 LGHNA and CDR2 YNFKEQ. The CDR3 length is 14 residues. The CDR3 coding sequence is TGTGCCAGCAGCCAGGGACTAGCGGACAATGAGCAGTACTTC. It codes for CASSQGLADNEQYF.

This sequence joins TRBV2 and TRBJ2-1; 11 bases map to TRBD1. The trim removed 6 bases at V and 10 bases at J, leaving 8 bases unmatched. The length of the CDR3 is 14 residues. CDR1 is SNHLY and CDR2 is FYNNEI in the germline V gene. CDR3 region: CASRAGTGGIEQFF. CDR3 coding DNA: TGTGCCAGCAGAGCCGGGACAGGGGGTATAGAGCAGTTCTTC. The whole variable domain, filled in from reference TRBV2 and TRBJ2-1, reads EPEVTQTPSHQVTQMGQEVILRCVPISNHLYFYWYRQILGQKVEFLVSFYNNEISEKSEIFDDQFSVERPDGSNFTLKIRSTKLEDSAMYFCASRAGTGGIEQFFGPGTRLTVL.

The chain has TRBV2 and TRBJ2-6; 8 nucleotides match TRBD1. The CDR3 totals 16 residues. Germline assignment: CDR1 SNHLY and CDR2 FYNNEI. Losses at the gene ends were 6 bases for V and 0 bases for J; bases not matched to a gene: 4. The CDR3 DNA sequence: TGTGCCAGCAGGGCAGGGGGCCCCTCTGGGGCCAACGTCCTGACTTTC. It codes for CASRAGGPSGANVLTF.

The table lists this clonotype with a few counts. V gene TRBV7-6 combines with J gene TRBJ2-7; D remains ambiguous. Germline V gene data show CDR1 as SGHVS and CDR2 as FNYEAQ. The CDR3 is 14 amino acids. Trimming cost V 2 bases and J 4 bases, with 12 bases left between them. Written as DNA, the CDR3 is TGTGCCAGCAGCTTAACGACGGGTGGTTACGAGCAGTACTTC. Amino acids: CASSLTTGGYEQYF.

Notes on this clonotype: At one end, the junction sequence differs from germline, possibly due to a read error. J is TRBJ1-4 and V is TRBV15, with D uncertain. The length of the CDR3 is 14 residues. CDR1 LNHNV and CDR2 YYDKDF come from the germline V gene (reference sequence). DNA for the CDR3: TGTGTCACCAGCAGCCGCAGGTTTGGCGAAAAACTGTTTTTT. As protein: CVTSSRRFGEKLFF.

The chain recombines TRBV4-2 with TRBJ2-3; D is unclear. The CDR3 consists of 14 residues. Germline values: CDR1 LGHNA, CDR2 YNFKEQ. V was trimmed by 2 bases and J by 1 base, leaving 7 bases between them. The CDR3 nucleotides read TGTGCCAGCAGCCAAATGTGGGGCACAGATACGCAGTATTTT. It yields the protein CASSQMWGTDTQYF.

This rearrangement joins TRBV27 to TRBJ1-5; possibly TRBD1 for D (5 bases). The CDR3 spans 15 residues. Trimming left V 3 bases short and J 6 bases short, with 15 bases between. Germline V gives CDR1 MNHEY, CDR2 SMNVEV (reference sequence). CDR3 residues: CASSLVRGDTQPQHF. The DNA for the CDR3 is TGTGCCAGCAGTTTGGTAAGGGGTGATACTCAGCCCCAGCATTTT.

This clonotype has more than one count but fewer than ten. The rearrangement links TRBV13 to TRBJ2-1, with 7 bases aligning to TRBD1. The CDR3 is 14 amino acids. Germline CDR1 is PRHDT and CDR2 is FYEKMQ (reference sequence). V gave up 2 bases and J gave up 6 bases; unmatched junction bases: 4. The CDR3 nucleotides read TGTGCCAGCAGCTTATGGGACAGCTCCAATGAGCAGTTCTTC. The encoded protein is CASSLWDSSNEQFF.

This clonotype was found many times. The chain carries TRBV7-9 and TRBJ2-7; possible D gene TRBD1, 7 bases. The CDR3 sequence is 16 residues long. The germline V and J ends were trimmed by 4 bases and 1 base, with 17 bases remaining between them. CDR1 is SEHNR and CDR2 is FQNEAQ in the germline V gene (reference sequence). CDR3 sequence (DNA): TGTGCCAGCAGCTCATCGGGGGACAGACAATCCTACGAGCAGTACTTC. Translating it yields CASSSSGDRQSYEQYF.

This chain joins TRBV6-4 and TRBJ2-2; the D is unclear. Trimming removed 2 bases from V and 9 bases from J, with 4 bases in between. The CDR3 has 11 amino acids. Per the germline V gene, CDR1 is MRHNA and CDR2 is SNTAGT. The CDR3 region is CASSDARELFF. The CDR3 DNA follows: TGTGCCAGCAGTGACGCTAGGGAGCTGTTTTTT.

This clonotype was picked up a small number of times. The rearrangement joins TRBV5-6 to TRBJ1-2, with D uncertain. The V and J ends lost 1 base and 1 base respectively, with 8 bases between them. Germline V lookup: CDR1 SGHDT, CDR2 YYEEEE. This CDR3 has 14 residues. The CDR3 protein is CASSLPRINYGYTF. In DNA form, the CDR3 reads TGTGCCAGCAGCTTGCCACGGATTAACTATGGCTACACCTTC.

This clonotype was counted a few times. V is TRBV10-1 and J is TRBJ1-6; possibly TRBD1 for D (5 bases). V gave up 11 bases and J gave up 14 bases, with 19 bases separating them. CDR3 length: 12 residues. CDR1 and CDR2 (germline): WNHNN, SYGVQD (reference sequence). The CDR3 spells CAGWAQVLALHF. Written as DNA, the CDR3 is TGCGCCGGGTGGGCACAGGTTCTGGCCCTCCACTTT.

The CDR3 sequence is CASSLAGRPWEQFF. In DNA, the CDR3 is TGTGCCAGCAGCTTAGCTGGACGGCCTTGGGAGCAGTTCTTC. The chain links TRBV7-9 to TRBJ2-1; no definite D call. The CDR3 is 14 residues long. V gave up 0 bases and J gave up 10 bases, with 13 bases separating them. From germline, CDR1 is SEHNR and CDR2 FQNEAQ (reference sequence).

The chain has TRBV25-1 and TRBJ2-1, with D unresolved. Trimming took off 2 bases at V and 3 bases at J, with 8 bases between the two ends. The CDR3 extends over 14 amino acids. Looked up from germline, CDR1 is MGHDK and CDR2 is SYGVNS. The CDR3 coding sequence is TGTGCCAGCAGTGAAGAGCTAAACTACAATGAGCAGTTCTTC. This translates into CASSEELNYNEQFF.

The chain carries TRBV20-1 and TRBJ2-3; 11 bases align to TRBD2. CDR3 length: 16 amino acids. Germline CDR1 is DFQATT and CDR2 is SNEGSKA (reference sequence). V was pared by 6 bases and J by 8 bases, with 16 bases of the junction left unmatched. The DNA for the CDR3 is TGCAGTGCGGGCCAAACTAGCGGGAGTCTAAGGGGTACGCAGTATTTT. The encoded protein is CSAGQTSGSLRGTQYF.

V and J are TRBV2 and TRBJ1-1; D call uncertain. Germline V lookup: CDR1 SNHLY, CDR2 FYNNEI. V was shortened by 11 bases and J by 1 base, with 11 bases between the two germline ends. The CDR3 has 12 residues. CDR3 nucleotide sequence: TGTGCCGGCACCGTGACGAACACTGAAGCTTTCTTT. This gives the protein CAGTVTNTEAFF.